This T cell receptor beta chain was sequenced in a study of metastatic and nonmetastatic thyroid tumors. Not a single patient had been given any form of treatment at any point before undergoing thyroid surgery. TCRdb re-clonotyped the PCR reads through MiXCR. The table includes 22,000 or so clones, approximately 15% detected once. The sample holds many counts of this clone. Sequencing was performed on tumor tissue. The sequence was obtained from a female donor with papillary thyroid cancer or a benign thyroid nodule (not recorded which). Some clones in this sample may be carry-over from other donors' samples.

CDR3 sequence (DNA): TGCGCCAGCAGCCAAGAGGAGTGGGGGGGGACCCAGTACTTC. Translating gives CASSQEEWGGTQYF. This chain uses TRBV4-1 with TRBJ2-5, with 7 bases matching TRBD2. Germline V gene data show CDR1 as MGHRA and CDR2 as YSYEKL. CDR3 length: 14 residues. Germline trimming cut 0 bases from V and 7 bases from J; bases unmatched to any gene: 5.